This T cell receptor beta chain was found in a study of T cell changes during pregnancy in multiple sclerosis. Germline assignment: CDR1 LNHDA and CDR2 SQIVND (reference sequence). The CDR3 is made up of 16 amino acids. The V and J ends lost 4 bases and 6 bases respectively, with 21 bases between them. Assay: immunoSEQ multiplex PCR; the TCRdb copy retains only in-frame clones and omits some. The table lists 45,000 to 65,000 clones, less than 95% of them singletons. V gene TRBV19 combines with J gene TRBJ1-1, with D maybe TRBD1 (5 bases). Sequences were derived from peripheral blood, sampled after pregnancy. This receptor was identified in a female donor in good health, enrolled as a control in a pregnancy study. The chain's CDR3 is CASSSISWGKGAEAFF. The CDR3 coding sequence is TGTGCCAGTAGTAGTATTTCTTGGGGCAAGGGTGCTGAAGCTTTCTTT.